One sample yielded the 27 T cell receptor beta chains listed below, sequenced in a study of Tregs in tolerant kidney transplant recipients. The repertoire was sequenced with immunoSEQ multiplex PCR; TCRdb's copy has only in-frame clones and lacks some. This sample has roughly 250,000 clones, with roughly four fifths found just once. What was sequenced was CD4+ T cells from blood. The receptors derive from a human donor in good health.

V and J are TRBV19 and TRBJ1-2; 7 positions match TRBD1. Germline values: CDR1 LNHDA, CDR2 SQIVND (reference sequence). The CDR3 runs to 15 residues. V gave up 3 bases and J gave up 5 bases; unmatched junction bases: 9. CDR3: CASSIQGQVKYGYTF. The CDR3 DNA reads TGTGCCAGTAGTATCCAAGGACAGGTCAAGTATGGCTACACCTTC. Full variable domain (remainder filled in from reference TRBV19 and TRBJ1-2): DGGITQSPKYLFRKEGQNVTLSCEQNLNHDAMYWYRQDPGQGLRLIYYSQIVNDFQKGDIAEGYSVSREKKESFPLTVTSAQKNPTAFYLCASSIQGQVKYGYTFGSGTRLTVV.

The V gene is TRBV4-1, the J gene TRBJ2-3; 13 bases are a match to TRBD2. The junction had 3 bases not matched to a gene; V was cut back by 4 bases and J by 2 bases. Germline CDR1 MGHRA, CDR2 YSYEKL. The CDR3 has 16 amino acids. The DNA of the CDR3 is TGCGCCAGCAGCCCCGGACTAGCGGGGGTCACAGATACGCAGTATTTT. Amino acids: CASSPGLAGVTDTQYF.

This chain uses TRBV19 with TRBJ1-1, with 9 bases identical to TRBD1. V was pared by 4 bases and J by 7 bases, with 10 bases of the junction left unmatched. This CDR3 is 15 amino acids long. Germline V lookup: CDR1 LNHDA, CDR2 SQIVND (reference sequence). CDR3 bases: TGTGCCAGTAGTAAAGCACAGGGGGCGGATGGTGAAGCTTTCTTT. Its translation is CASSKAQGADGEAFF.

The J gene is TRBJ1-6, the V gene TRBV18; D unclear. CDR3 length equals 16 residues. Trimming removed 6 bases at V and 8 bases at J, with 20 bases between. Germline V gives CDR1 KGHSH, CDR2 LQKENI. DNA for the CDR3: TGTGCCAGCTCCCGATCCTCCGGGAACGCTGATTCACCCCTCCACTTT. Its translation: CASSRSSGNADSPLHF.

This clone was counted once. V gene TRBV18 combines with J gene TRBJ1-1, with TRBD1 as a possible D gene (5 bases). Germline loops: CDR1 KGHSH, CDR2 LQKENI. The CDR3 length is 13 residues. V lost 3 bases to trimming and J lost 7 bases, with 12 bases between them. In DNA form, the CDR3 reads TGTGCCAGCTCACCGGAGGGACGGAGTGAAGCTTTCTTT. It codes for CASSPEGRSEAFF.

The rearrangement links TRBV10-2 to TRBJ2-5, with TRBD2 matching over 13 bases. Trimming took 5 bases from V and 8 from J; bases not matched to a gene: 8. This CDR3 spans 15 amino acids. Germline CDR1 and CDR2: WSHSY and SAAADI. The CDR3 DNA follows: TGCGCCAGCAGTCAACTAGCGGGGGGGAGAGGTACCCAGTACTTC. It specifies CASSQLAGGRGTQYF.

This chain connects TRBV6-5 to TRBJ2-7; 7 bases are a match to TRBD1. V shed 5 bases and J 2 bases; nucleotides not matched to a gene: 9. This CDR3 has 15 amino acids. CDR1 and CDR2 (germline): MNHEY, SVGAGI. The CDR3 loop reads CASSTLQTGPYEQYF. The CDR3 region has the DNA TGTGCCAGCAGTACCCTCCAGACAGGGCCCTACGAGCAGTACTTC.

The V call is TRBV7-6, the J call TRBJ1-3; 12 nucleotides line up with TRBD1. Germline lookup yields CDR1 SGHVS and CDR2 FNYEAQ. This CDR3 is 17 amino acids long. Trimming took 0 bases from V and 5 from J; bases not matched to a gene: 5. The CDR3 loop is CASSLAGGQGARNTIYF. CDR3 bases: TGTGCCAGCAGCTTAGCGGGGGGACAGGGGGCCCGAAACACCATATATTTT.

This chain connects TRBV19 to TRBJ1-1; D unresolved. Germline V gene sequence: CDR1 LNHDA, CDR2 SQIVND (reference sequence). The ends were cut back, 3 bases at V and 0 bases at J, with 8 bases in the middle. The CDR3 runs 14 residues. CDR3 region: CASSMGSLNTEAFF. In DNA form, the CDR3 reads TGTGCCAGTAGTATGGGCAGCTTGAACACTGAAGCTTTCTTT.

This chain links TRBV6-1 with TRBJ2-1, with TRBD2 matching over 14 bases. Germline values: CDR1 MNHNS, CDR2 SASEGT. This CDR3 is built from 17 residues. The junction had 10 bases not matched to a gene; V was cut back by 3 bases and J by 9 bases. This CDR3 reads CASSDYGTSGSRSEQFF. Here the CDR3 DNA reads TGTGCCAGCAGTGACTACGGGACTAGCGGGAGTAGGAGTGAGCAGTTCTTC.

J is TRBJ2-1 and V is TRBV7-2; 11 nucleotides align to TRBD2. This CDR3 has 18 residues. V trimming: 5 bases; J trimming: 1 base; junction bases outside the gene matches: 10. Germline-derived CDR1 and CDR2 are SGHTA and FQGNSA. DNA for the CDR3: TGTGCCAGCAGCCCGACCGGGGTAGCGGGAGGGTCCTACAATGAGCAGTTCTTC. This translates into CASSPTGVAGGSYNEQFF.

This clone was detected once. The V and J genes are TRBV29-1 and TRBJ2-5, with D perhaps matching TRBD2 (6 bases). The CDR3 extends over 15 amino acids. The ends were cut back, 5 bases at V and 4 bases at J, with 20 bases in the middle. Germline V gene data show CDR1 as SQVTM and CDR2 as ANQGSEA. Written as DNA, the CDR3 is TGCAGCGTTTTCAGGACGGCCTGGAGGGGAGAGACCCAGTACTTC. Its protein product is CSVFRTAWRGETQYF. Full variable domain (remainder filled in from reference TRBV29-1 and TRBJ2-5): SAVISQKPSRDICQRGTSLTIQCQVDSQVTMMFWYRQQPGQSLTLIATANQGSEATYESGFVIDKFPISRPNLTFSTLTVSNMSPEDSSIYLCSVFRTAWRGETQYFGPGTRLLVL.

The chain recombines TRBV29-1 with TRBJ1-2, with D unclear. The germline V and J ends were trimmed by 4 bases and 7 bases, with 16 bases remaining between them. There are 13 residues in the CDR3. Germline V lookup: CDR1 SQVTM, CDR2 ANQGSEA. CDR3 in amino acids: CSVGLGAEGGYTF. CDR3 bases: TGCAGCGTTGGCCTCGGTGCCGAGGGTGGCTACACCTTC.

Comment on this clone: One end of the junction does not line up with germline, which may come from a read error. The chain links TRBV18 to TRBJ1-2; D perhaps matches TRBD1 (5 bases). The CDR3 is made up of 14 amino acids. Germline V gene sequence: CDR1 KGHSH, CDR2 LQKENI. The chain's CDR3 is CASPPEWGNYGYTF. CDR3 in DNA: TGTGCCAGCCCACCGGAGTGGGGGAATTATGGCTACACCTTC. Looking up the rest from reference TRBV18 and TRBJ1-2 gives the full variable domain: NAGVMQNPRHLVRRRGQEARLRCSPMKGHSHVYWYRQLPEEGLKFMVYLQKENIIDESGMPKERFSAEFPKEGPSILRIQQVVRGDSAAYFCASPPEWGNYGYTFGSGTRLTVV.

The chain couples TRBV10-3 to TRBJ2-5; the D gene is possibly TRBD1 (6 bases). The CDR3 is made up of 16 amino acids. The ends were cut back, 0 bases at V and 1 base at J, with 12 bases in the middle. CDR1 is ENHRY, CDR2 SYGVKD, per germline. This chain's CDR3 is CAISESWGHLQETQYF. As DNA, the CDR3 is TGTGCCATCAGTGAGTCATGGGGACACCTCCAAGAGACCCAGTACTTC.

J is TRBJ2-7 and V is TRBV5-1; D tentatively reads TRBD1 or TRBD2 (5 bases each). Germline V lookup: CDR1 SGHRS, CDR2 YFSETQ. The V gene lost 3 bases and the J gene lost 0 bases, with 13 bases spanning the gap. The CDR3 sequence is 15 residues long. The chain's CDR3 is CASSSRGAPSYEQYF. The CDR3 nucleotides are TGCGCCAGCAGCTCCAGAGGGGCTCCCTCCTACGAGCAGTACTTC. The complete variable domain, with remaining parts taken from reference TRBV5-1 and TRBJ2-7, reads KAGVTQTPRYLIKTRGQQVTLSCSPISGHRSVSWYQQTPGQGLQFLFEYFSETQRNKGNFPGRFSGRQFSNSRSEMNVSTLELGDSALYLCASSSRGAPSYEQYFGPGTRLTVT.

The chain links TRBV30 to TRBJ2-3; possibly TRBD1 for D (5 bases). The CDR3 length is 14 residues. The V end was cut by 2 bases, the J end by 0 bases, with 9 bases between. Germline assignment: CDR1 GTSNPN and CDR2 SVGIG (reference sequence). CDR3 sequence (DNA): TGTGCCTGGAGTTGGGGCAGGAGCACAGATACGCAGTATTTT. This translates into CAWSWGRSTDTQYF.

CDR3 nucleotides: TGTGCCAGCACTACAGGACAATACTCTGGAAACACCATATATTTT. Translated, it gives CASTTGQYSGNTIYF. V and J are TRBV2 and TRBJ1-3; weak D call: TRBD1 (5 bases). Germline CDR1 is SNHLY and CDR2 is FYNNEI. CDR3 length: 15 amino acids. Trimming removed 7 bases at V and 0 bases at J, with 13 bases between.

J is TRBJ2-2 and V is TRBV27, with 12 bases aligning to TRBD2. This CDR3 contains 18 residues. V lost 5 bases to trimming and J lost 5 bases; unmatched junction nucleotides: 12. Germline values: CDR1 MNHEY, CDR2 SMNVEV (reference sequence). The CDR3 region has the DNA TGTGCCAGCAGTGCGACTAGCGGGGGCCCTGAAAGTACCGGGGAGCTGTTTTTT. Residues: CASSATSGGPESTGELFF.

For this clone: An end of the junction does not agree with germline; a read error may underlie this. CDR3 nucleotides: TGTGCCAACAGCCGGGGACTAGCGGGGGCGCCGTTTGGGGAGCAGTACTTC. Protein: CANSRGLAGAPFGEQYF. V and J are TRBV7-3 and TRBJ2-7; 14 nucleotides line up with TRBD2. This CDR3 is 17 amino acids long. CDR1 and CDR2 from the germline V gene are SGHTA and FQGTGA.

The V call is TRBV5-5, the J call TRBJ1-4; unclear D gene. From germline, CDR1 is SGHKS and CDR2 YYEKEE (reference sequence). The CDR3 runs to 17 residues. Trimming stripped 0 bases from V and 0 bases from J, with 12 bases between. CDR3 bases: TGTGCCAGCAGCTTGGAGCCTATGGCAGCAACTAATGAAAAACTGTTTTTT. This encodes CASSLEPMAATNEKLFF.

This clone was seen once. A junction boundary mismatches the germline segment, possibly from a read error. The V call is TRBV4-1, the J call TRBJ1-2; TRBD1 is a possible D gene (6 bases). The CDR3 sequence is 16 residues long. From germline, CDR1 is MGHRA and CDR2 YSYEKL. DNA for the CDR3: TGCGCCAGCAGCCAAGACGACAGGTCTTATAACTATGGCCACACCTTC. This sequence encodes CASSQDDRSYNYGHTF.

This chain joins TRBV5-1 and TRBJ1-2; the D is unclear. The CDR3 is 12 amino acids. Germline V gene sequence: CDR1 SGHRS, CDR2 YFSETQ. Trimming removed 6 bases from V and 6 bases from J, with 12 bases in between. The CDR3 coding sequence is TGCGCCAGCAAGGCTCAGGCGAATGGCTACACCTTC. Translation: CASKAQANGYTF.

The rearrangement links TRBV5-1 to TRBJ2-7; D is possibly TRBD1 (6 bases). CDR1 SGHRS and CDR2 YFSETQ come from the germline V gene. The CDR3 is made up of 15 amino acids. With 1 base removed from V and 3 bases from J, the gap between germline ends came to 14 bases. CDR3 DNA: TGCGCCAGCAGCTTGAACCCGACAGGAATCTACGAGCAGTACTTC. Its translation is CASSLNPTGIYEQYF.

This clone was seen only a few times. V is TRBV25-1 and J is TRBJ1-6; D is undetermined. The CDR3 has 15 residues. Germline V lookup: CDR1 MGHDK, CDR2 SYGVNS. Trimming removed 1 base from V and 6 bases from J, with 10 bases in between. The chain's CDR3 is CASSEWAVTNSPLHF. The CDR3 DNA follows: TGTGCCAGCAGTGAATGGGCGGTAACTAATTCACCCCTCCACTTT.

This clone was observed a few times. The chain is built from TRBV2 and TRBJ2-2; no definite D call. The V end was cut by 4 bases, the J end by 6 bases, with 3 bases between. Germline V gives CDR1 SNHLY, CDR2 FYNNEI. The CDR3 is made up of 11 amino acids. CDR3 sequence: CASSAPGELFF. As DNA, the CDR3 is TGTGCCAGCAGTGCCCCCGGGGAGCTGTTTTTT. Using reference TRBV2 and TRBJ2-2 for the parts outside the CDR3, the full variable domain is EPEVTQTPSHQVTQMGQEVILRCVPISNHLYFYWYRQILGQKVEFLVSFYNNEISEKSEIFDDQFSVERPDGSNFTLKIRSTKLEDSAMYFCASSAPGELFFGEGSRLTVL.

The chain carries TRBV19 and TRBJ2-7; 8 bases line up with TRBD2. Per the germline V gene, CDR1 is LNHDA and CDR2 is SQIVND (reference sequence). The CDR3 is 14 residues long. Trimming cost V 6 bases and J 7 bases; bases outside gene matches: 11. As DNA, the CDR3 is TGTGCCAGTAGCCCGGGGGGTAGCGGGACAGAGCAGTACTTC. As protein: CASSPGGSGTEQYF. The complete variable domain, with remaining parts taken from reference TRBV19 and TRBJ2-7, reads DGGITQSPKYLFRKEGQNVTLSCEQNLNHDAMYWYRQDPGQGLRLIYYSQIVNDFQKGDIAEGYSVSREKKESFPLTVTSAQKNPTAFYLCASSPGGSGTEQYFGPGTRLTVT.